The sequence of this T cell receptor (beta chain) was determined in a study of CD8+CD57+ T cells in acquired aplastic anemia. For sequencing, patients were chosen who had shown expansion of CD8+CD57+ cells by flow cytometry. The CDR3 contains 14 residues. Germline loops: CDR1 DFQATT, CDR2 SNEGSKA (reference sequence). V was cut by 4 bases and J by 4 bases, with 14 bases left in between. The template used for profiling TCR beta VDJ and CDR3 was genomic DNA. TCRdb re-derived calls from the reads in MiXCR, one entry per CDR3 protein. The data contain roughly 500,000 distinct CDR3 sequences, roughly 34% of them seen just once; the ten biggest clones take up less than 0.85%. Worth noting for this clonotype: Its specificity is not known.

Study-level results: Patients did not significantly differ from controls in CD8+ Simpson's diversity.

This receptor was taken from a human donor with aplastic anemia. V and J are TRBV20-1 and TRBJ1-5; D call uncertain. Sequences were obtained from sorted CD4+, CD8+, or CD8+CD57+ T cells (not recorded which) from PBMCs. CDR3 in amino acids: CSAKEGGPNQPQHF. DNA for the CDR3: TGCAGTGCTAAAGAGGGAGGGCCTAATCAGCCCCAGCATTTT.